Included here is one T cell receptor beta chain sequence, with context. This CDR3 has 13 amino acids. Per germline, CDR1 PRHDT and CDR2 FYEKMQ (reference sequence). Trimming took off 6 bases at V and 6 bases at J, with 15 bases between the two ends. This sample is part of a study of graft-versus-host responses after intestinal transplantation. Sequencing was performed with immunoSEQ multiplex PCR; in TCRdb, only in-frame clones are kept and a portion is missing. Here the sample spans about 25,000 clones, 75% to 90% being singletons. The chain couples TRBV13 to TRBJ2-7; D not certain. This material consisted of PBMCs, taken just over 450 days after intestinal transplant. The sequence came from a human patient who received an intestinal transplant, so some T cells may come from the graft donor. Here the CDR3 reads CASSSPTGREQYF. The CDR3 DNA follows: TGTGCCAGCAGTTCCCCGACCGGCCGCGAGCAGTACTTC.